This is a list of T cell receptor beta chains from one sample in a study of blood T cell repertoires in COVID-19. This table comes from immunoSEQ multiplex PCR, and its TCRdb copy is limited to in-frame clones, with some not included. The sample consists of about 140,000 clones, 82% of them appearing once. Material: peripheral blood. The origin of the receptors is a woman of 80 years or more with acute or convalescent COVID-19. The CDR3 runs from the conserved cysteine through the conserved F or W. Fields, in order: J gene, V gene, CDR3 protein.

TRBJ2-7,TRBV9,CASSVELADPYEQYF
TRBJ2-5,TRBV7-9,CASSFTGYILVQETQYF
TRBJ2-7,TRBV11-2,CASSPTAGQGAHEQYF
TRBJ2-7,TRBV7-9,CASSLVSYEQYF
TRBJ2-7,TRBV11-2,CASSLNGGASSEQYF
TRBJ2-1,TRBV29-1,CSVSQGRVNEQFF
TRBJ1-1,TRBV5-1,CASRSPGMNTEAFF
TRBJ1-2,TRBV3-1/TRBV3-2,CASSQDFLLTDQDYGYTF
TRBJ2-3,TRBV7-9,CASSSLLTQRHSTDTQYF
TRBJ2-1,TRBV5-4,CASSRPSGKDEQFF
TRBJ1-2,TRBV18,CASSPNPGQWGYGYTF
TRBJ2-2,TRBV27,CASSSLVLGGTGELFF
TRBJ1-1,TRBV5-4,CASSPPGQARNTEAFF
TRBJ2-4,TRBV19,CASSDWIGASAKNIQYF
TRBJ2-3,TRBV5-5,CASSFHPNGGSTDTQYF
TRBJ1-2,TRBV19,CASTKARDRGFREGYTF
TRBJ2-1,TRBV5-5,CASSLGQGRDEQFF
TRBJ2-3,TRBV18,CASSPRQTDTQYF
TRBJ2-7,TRBV5-1,CASSPGTDPPEQYF
TRBJ1-1,TRBV18,CASSPGTPYTEAFF
TRBJ1-2,TRBV9,CASSTEDRVASYGYTF
TRBJ1-1,TRBV6-5,CASSYSYRNTEAFF